This T cell receptor (beta chain) was obtained from a study of cytomegalovirus exposure and HLA in healthy donors. The study, taken as a whole, reports: The study flagged roughly 160 TCR beta chains as cytomegalovirus-associated.

Looked up from germline, CDR1 is SGHRS and CDR2 is YFSETQ. V trimming: 0 bases; J trimming: 6 bases; junction bases outside the gene matches: 3. The CDR3 sequence is 14 residues long. PCR amplification relied on 60 Vbeta primers (plus 13 Jbeta primers). Repertoires were generated with immunoSEQ multiplex PCR, while TCRdb's copy carries only in-frame clones and drops some. This table has around 180,000 clones, around 77% appearing once. As concerns this clone: Its antigen is unknown.

The V call is TRBV5-1, the J call TRBJ2-1, with TRBD1 matching over 7 bases. This receptor was obtained from a man aged 55 to 70 in good health and CMV-seronegative. Sequenced: PBMCs. The CDR3 bases are TGCGCCAGCAGCTTGGACCACAGGGGCAATGAGCAGTTCTTC. Residues: CASSLDHRGNEQFF.